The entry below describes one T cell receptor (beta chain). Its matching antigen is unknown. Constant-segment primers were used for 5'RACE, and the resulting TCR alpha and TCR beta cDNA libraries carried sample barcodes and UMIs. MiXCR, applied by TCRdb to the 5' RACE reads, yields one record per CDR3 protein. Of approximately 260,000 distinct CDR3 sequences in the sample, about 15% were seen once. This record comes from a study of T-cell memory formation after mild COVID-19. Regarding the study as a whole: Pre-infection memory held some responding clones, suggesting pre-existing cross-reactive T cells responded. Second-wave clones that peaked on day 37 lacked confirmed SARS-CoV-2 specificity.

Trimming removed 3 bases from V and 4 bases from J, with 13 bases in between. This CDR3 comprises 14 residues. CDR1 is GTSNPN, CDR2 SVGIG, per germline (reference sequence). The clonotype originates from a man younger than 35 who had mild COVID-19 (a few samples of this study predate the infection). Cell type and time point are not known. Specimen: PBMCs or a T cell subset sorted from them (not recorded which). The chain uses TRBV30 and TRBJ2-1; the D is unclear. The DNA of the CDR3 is TGTGCCTGGAGCCGTGGGCAGACTTACAATGAGCAGTTCTTC. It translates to CAWSRGQTYNEQFF.